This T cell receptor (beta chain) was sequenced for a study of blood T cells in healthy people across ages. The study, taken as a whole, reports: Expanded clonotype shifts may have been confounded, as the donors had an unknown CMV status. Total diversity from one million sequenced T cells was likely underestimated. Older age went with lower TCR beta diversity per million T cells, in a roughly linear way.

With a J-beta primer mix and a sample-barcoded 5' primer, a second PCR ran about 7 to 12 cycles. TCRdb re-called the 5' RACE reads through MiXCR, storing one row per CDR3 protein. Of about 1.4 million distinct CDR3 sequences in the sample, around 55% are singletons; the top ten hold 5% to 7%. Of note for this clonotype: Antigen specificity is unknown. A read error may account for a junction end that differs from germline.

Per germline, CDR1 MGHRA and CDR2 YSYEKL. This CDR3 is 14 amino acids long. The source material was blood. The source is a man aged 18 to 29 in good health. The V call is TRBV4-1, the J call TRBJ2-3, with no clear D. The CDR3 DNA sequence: TGCGCCAGCAGCCAAGAACTGATCACAGATACGCGGTATTTT. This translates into CASSQELITDTRYF.